These 14 T cell receptor beta chains were all obtained from the same sample, sequenced in a study of shared clonotypes between healthy human individuals. Measured with immunoSEQ multiplex PCR; TCRdb has only the in-frame clones, and not every one. Here the sample spans roughly 1.5 million clones, approximately 98% being singletons. The sample consisted of naive CD4+ T cells sorted from blood. Noted subset: CD45RA+ positively selected. The receptors stem from a man aged 30 to 45 in good health.

This clone was observed a single time. For the CDR3, the DNA is TGTGCCACCAGCACCTATGGAGAGACCCAGTACTTC. Its protein product is CATSTYGETQYF. The chain combines TRBV15 with TRBJ2-5, with unresolved D. Trimming stripped 4 bases from V and 4 bases from J, with 7 bases between. Germline V gene data show CDR1 as LNHNV and CDR2 as YYDKDF (reference sequence). The CDR3 covers 12 residues. Together with reference TRBV15 and TRBJ2-5, the CDR3 gives the full variable domain: DAMVIQNPRYQVTQFGKPVTLSCSQTLNHNVMYWYQQKSSQAPKLLFHYYDKDFNNEADTPDNFQSRRPNTSFCFLDIRSPGLGDTAMYLCATSTYGETQYFGPGTRLLVL.

V is TRBV15 and J is TRBJ2-2; possibly TRBD2 for D (7 bases). CDR1 and CDR2 from the germline V gene are LNHNV and YYDKDF (reference sequence). Trimming pared 0 bases from V and 4 bases from J, leaving 21 bases between. This CDR3 has 19 amino acids. The CDR3 here is CATSREGAGLSGGTGELFF. The CDR3 bases are TGTGCCACCAGCAGAGAGGGGGCGGGACTATCGGGTGGCACCGGGGAGCTGTTTTTT.

The chain combines TRBV4-3 with TRBJ2-3; the match to TRBD2 covers 8 bases. Germline CDR1 reads LGHNA; CDR2 reads YSLEER. The CDR3 totals 12 residues. V lost 10 bases and J lost 8; bases outside the gene matches: 8. The CDR3 sequence: CATPDRGGTQYF. The CDR3 DNA is TGCGCCACCCCGGACCGGGGGGGTACGCAGTATTTT.

The rearrangement links TRBV28 to TRBJ1-1, with D tentatively TRBD1 (5 bases). The V gene lost 7 bases and the J gene lost 0 bases, with 9 bases spanning the gap. The germline V gene encodes CDR1 MDHEN and CDR2 SYDVKM. CDR3 length equals 13 residues. The CDR3 nucleotides are TGTGCCAGCATCCGGACACTGAACACTGAAGCTTTCTTT. Amino acids: CASIRTLNTEAFF.

The chain combines TRBV7-9 with TRBJ2-1, with TRBD2 matching 15 bases. J lost 8 bases, V lost 7 bases, and 18 bases had no gene match. CDR3 length equals 19 residues. Germline lookup yields CDR1 SEHNR and CDR2 FQNEAQ (reference sequence). CDR3 amino acids: CASNFSFGLAGGIIDEQFF. The CDR3 DNA reads TGTGCCAGCAACTTTTCTTTTGGACTAGCGGGAGGGATAATCGATGAGCAGTTCTTC.

This chain uses TRBV7-7 with TRBJ2-1; 10 nucleotides match TRBD2. Germline loops: CDR1 SSHAT, CDR2 FNYEAQ (reference sequence). J lost 12 bases, V lost 0 bases, and 8 bases had no gene match. The CDR3 contains 15 residues. CDR3 nucleotides: TGTGCCAGCAGCTTAGCGGCTAGCGGGAGAAGCCTGCAGTTCTTC. It encodes CASSLAASGRSLQFF.

The chain joins TRBV11-2 to TRBJ2-1; D gene unclear. Trimming took 3 bases from V and 8 from J, leaving 23 bases between them. The CDR3 extends over 17 amino acids. The germline CDR1 and CDR2 sequences are SGHAT and FQNNGV. CDR3: CASSFFSGNIERDEQFF. In DNA form, the CDR3 reads TGTGCCAGCAGCTTTTTCTCAGGAAATATCGAGCGCGATGAGCAGTTCTTC.

The chain recombines TRBV18 with TRBJ2-1; D gene uncertain. V was trimmed by 4 bases and J by 5 bases, leaving 24 bases between them. From germline, CDR1 is KGHSH and CDR2 LQKENI. The CDR3 has 18 residues. The chain's CDR3 is CASSRLWADPRLDNEQFF. The CDR3 bases are TGTGCCAGCTCACGGCTCTGGGCAGACCCAAGATTAGACAATGAGCAGTTCTTC.

The chain employs TRBV7-9 and TRBJ2-1, with D hard to call. V was pared by 6 bases and J by 0 bases, with 6 bases between. Germline values: CDR1 SEHNR, CDR2 FQNEAQ (reference sequence). The CDR3 spans 13 residues. The CDR3 spells CASRWISYNEQFF. The DNA of the CDR3 is TGTGCCAGCAGGTGGATCTCCTACAATGAGCAGTTCTTC. The variable domain in full, with the rest retrieved from reference TRBV7-9 and TRBJ2-1, is DTGVSQNPRHKITKRGQNVTFRCDPISEHNRLYWYRQTLGQGPEFLTYFQNEAQLEKSRLLSDRFSAERPKGSFSTLEIQRTEQGDSAMYLCASRWISYNEQFFGPGTRLTVL.

This chain uses TRBV18 with TRBJ2-7; no reliable D call. V shed 2 bases and J shed 6 bases, with 17 bases lying between them. This CDR3 has 15 residues. Per germline, CDR1 KGHSH and CDR2 LQKENI. The CDR3 DNA reads TGTGCCAGCTCACCAGAGATTCGAGTAGCCCGCGAGCAGTACTTC. This sequence encodes CASSPEIRVAREQYF.

A note on this clone: Other DNA sequences from this sample encode an identical CDR3 as well. This chain links TRBV5-8 with TRBJ2-7; 8 bases are a match to TRBD2. The ends lost 0 bases at V and 1 base at J; junction bases unmatched: 3. This CDR3 contains 15 residues. From germline, CDR1 is SGHTS and CDR2 YDEGEE. The CDR3 DNA reads as TGTGCCAGCAGCTTGGCCGGGACTAGTTCCTACGAGCAGTACTTC. Translated, it gives CASSLAGTSSYEQYF.

The rearrangement joins TRBV5-1 to TRBJ2-5; 14 bases line up with TRBD2. Germline CDR1 and CDR2: SGHRS and YFSETQ. Trimming at V came to 3 bases and at J to 0 bases, leaving 7 bases not matched to a gene. This CDR3 spans 18 amino acids. This chain's CDR3 is CASSWGTSGSLYQETQYF. CDR3 nucleotide sequence: TGCGCCAGCAGCTGGGGGACTAGCGGGAGCCTGTACCAAGAGACCCAGTACTTC.

This clone has a single count. The CDR3 bases are TGTGCCAGCAGTTATAGGCCAGCAACTAATGAAAAACTGTTTTTT. It is translated as CASSYRPATNEKLFF. The rearrangement links TRBV6-5 to TRBJ1-4; D ambiguous. This CDR3 spans 15 amino acids. The V gene lost 3 bases and the J gene lost 0 bases, with 8 bases spanning the gap. The germline V gene has CDR1 MNHEY and CDR2 SVGAGI.

V and J are TRBV9 and TRBJ2-2; 7 bases agree with TRBD2. The CDR3 has 14 residues. The V segment lost 7 bases and the J segment 3 bases; nucleotides outside the gene matches: 6. The germline CDR1 and CDR2 sequences are SGDLS and YYNGEE. CDR3 amino acids: CASGKSGDTGELFF. DNA for the CDR3: TGTGCCAGCGGGAAAAGCGGGGACACCGGGGAGCTGTTTTTT.